The clone carrying this TCR beta chain was observed at least ten times. The antigen is unknown. This specimen comes from a study of CD8 T cells in ankylosing spondylitis. General study results and limits: A TCR beta motif made of several highly homologous variants seemed typical of ankylosing spondylitis blood. Some motif variants were previously reported in reactive arthritis synovial fluid and blood.

In TCRdb, the 5' RACE reads were re-called with MiXCR into one record per CDR3 protein. This table holds under 300,000 distinct CDR3 sequences, approximately 11% found once. Material: blood, either unsorted or a sorted T cell fraction (not recorded which). The clonotype originates from a male donor with ankylosing spondylitis or in good health (not recorded which).

CDR3 bases: TGTGCCATCAGTAACTTCGAGGGGGCCTCTTACAATGAGCAGTTCTTC. Its translation is CAISNFEGASYNEQFF. The chain joins TRBV10-3 to TRBJ2-1; 7 bases align to TRBD1. V gave up 5 bases and J gave up 4 bases; unmatched junction bases: 11. Germline-derived CDR1 and CDR2 are ENHRY and SYGVKD. This CDR3 has 16 residues.